This TCR beta chain was found in a study of blood T cell repertoires in COVID-19. At the level of the study: Collection of acute and convalescent COVID-19 samples took place in the United States, Italy and Spain. The analysed material was cDNA or gDNA that came from T cells, B-cell-depleted T cells, or PBMCs.

This CDR3 spans 12 amino acids. Per the germline V gene, CDR1 is LNHDA and CDR2 is SQIVND (reference sequence). V lost 11 bases to trimming and J lost 11 bases, with 16 bases between them. TCRdb keeps only in-frame clones here, not all; method: immunoSEQ multiplex PCR. Seen here are roughly 42,000 clones, around 89% observed once, and the top ten hold around 8.5%. The sequencing input was peripheral blood. This TCR was sampled from a man aged 30 to 45 with active or convalescent COVID-19. The chain carries TRBV19 and TRBJ1-6; D perhaps matches TRBD1 (5 bases). The CDR3 bases are TGTGCCTGCGGGGAGGGGAACCCACCCCTCCACTTT. It specifies CACGEGNPPLHF.